Shown below are 22 T cell receptor beta chains from a single sample sequenced in a study of blood T cells in healthy people across ages. Primers used in a second PCR of roughly 7 to 12 cycles were a sample-barcoded 5' primer and a J-beta primer mix. TCRdb re-called the 5' RACE reads through MiXCR, storing one row per CDR3 protein. The table shows some 760,000 distinct CDR3 sequences, with around 25% occurring only once. This sample also appeared in a second study, on T cells of mothers and their children.

Sequences were obtained from blood. The receptors stem from a boy under 18 in good health.

The rearrangement uses TRBV19 and TRBJ2-3; 10 bases are a match to TRBD1. CDR3 length: 15 residues. The J segment lost 6 bases and the V segment lost 8 bases, leaving 11 bases of the junction unmatched. CDR1 LNHDA and CDR2 SQIVND come from the germline V gene (reference sequence). Here the CDR3 reads CASGPRTGGLDTQYF. CDR3 DNA: TGTGCCAGTGGTCCCCGGACAGGGGGGTTGGATACGCAGTATTTT.

On this clonotype: This may be a read error, as it is one base from a much larger clone. The rearrangement joins TRBV25-1 to TRBJ2-5, with 7 positions matching TRBD1. Germline lookup yields CDR1 MGHDK and CDR2 SYGVNS. The length of the CDR3 is 13 residues. CDR3 coding DNA: TGTGCCAGCAGTGACGACAGGGCCTACGAGCAGTGCTTC. Translated, it gives CASSDDRAYEQCF.

This clonotype was counted only a few times. The chain recombines TRBV19 with TRBJ2-1; the D gene is possibly TRBD2 (5 bases). This CDR3 region has 13 residues. The germline V gene has CDR1 LNHDA and CDR2 SQIVND (reference sequence). This CDR3 is CATRLSSYNEQFF. CDR3 bases: TGTGCAACTAGACTGAGCTCCTACAATGAGCAGTTCTTC.

The rearrangement uses TRBV6-1 and TRBJ1-2; the match to TRBD1 covers 9 bases. The V gene's germline CDR1 is MNHNS and CDR2 SASEGT. V trimming: 5 bases; J trimming: 7 bases; junction bases outside the gene matches: 17. This CDR3 is 17 amino acids long. CDR3 sequence reads: CASSLTTGKGQGSGYTF. The CDR3 coding sequence is TGTGCCAGCAGTCTGACGACGGGGAAGGGACAGGGCTCTGGCTACACCTTC.

The V and J genes are TRBV29-1 and TRBJ2-7; 9 nucleotides align to TRBD2. CDR1 is SQVTM, CDR2 ANQGSEA, per germline. The CDR3 sequence is 13 residues long. V was clipped by 3 bases and J by 4 bases; unmatched bases: 4. The CDR3 reads CSVDGGRAYEQYF. DNA for the CDR3: TGCAGCGTTGACGGCGGGAGGGCATACGAGCAGTACTTC.

Only a few counts were recorded for this clonotype. The genes are TRBV9 and TRBJ2-2, with D perhaps being TRBD1 or TRBD2 (6 bases each). V lost 3 bases and J lost 0, with 15 bases in between. The CDR3 sequence is 17 residues long. Germline V CDR1 and CDR2: SGDLS, YYNGEE. The CDR3 region has the DNA TGTGCCAGCAGCGCTCTGGAGGGGGGAACGAACACCGGGGAGCTGTTTTTT. Translating gives CASSALEGGTNTGELFF.

This sequence joins TRBV29-1 and TRBJ2-5, with D possibly TRBD1 on 6 matching bases. Germline V gives CDR1 SQVTM, CDR2 ANQGSEA. V lost 6 bases to trimming and J lost 0 bases, with 17 bases between them. The CDR3 spans 15 residues. CDR3 residues: CSVEGPGEYQETQYF. CDR3 DNA: TGCAGCGTCGAGGGGCCAGGGGAGTACCAAGAGACCCAGTACTTC.

The rearrangement joins TRBV3-1 to TRBJ2-5; D may be TRBD2 (6 bases). Germline V gives CDR1 LGHDT, CDR2 YNNKEL (reference sequence). The CDR3 extends over 15 amino acids. The V end lost 0 bases, the J end lost 3 bases, and 11 bases lay between the germline ends. The DNA of the CDR3 is TGTGCCAGCAGCCAAGAGCAGCGGGTGAAAGAGACCCAGTACTTC. This encodes CASSQEQRVKETQYF.

Concerning this clonotype itself: Germline is not matched at one junction end, which may reflect a read error. This chain joins TRBV28 and TRBJ2-7; 7 positions match TRBD1. The CDR3 has 15 residues. CDR1 and CDR2 from the germline V gene are MDHEN and SYDVKM. Here the CDR3 reads CASSGARDRAYEHYF. CDR3 nucleotides: TGTGCCAGCAGTGGCGCCCGGGACAGAGCATACGAGCACTACTTC.

This clonotype showed up just a few times. This chain joins TRBV18 and TRBJ1-1; TRBD1 is a possible D gene (6 bases). Germline V lookup: CDR1 KGHSH, CDR2 LQKENI. The CDR3 sequence is 13 residues long. V dropped 6 bases and J dropped 6 bases, with 14 bases sitting between them. The CDR3 spells CASSQVGGPEAFF. Here the CDR3 DNA reads TGTGCCAGCTCCCAGGTGGGGGGCCCTGAAGCTTTCTTT. The full variable domain, with the rest looked up from reference TRBV18 and TRBJ1-1, is NAGVMQNPRHLVRRRGQEARLRCSPMKGHSHVYWYRQLPEEGLKFMVYLQKENIIDESGMPKERFSAEFPKEGPSILRIQQVVRGDSAAYFCASSQVGGPEAFFGQGTRLTVV.

This clonotype was seen just once. The chain employs TRBV12-3 or TRBV12-4 and TRBJ1-2, with D unclear. V lost 0 bases and J 5 bases, leaving 7 bases between the germline ends. The CDR3 is 13 amino acids. CDR3 residues: CASSLARLYGYTF. The CDR3 DNA reads as TGTGCCAGCAGTTTAGCGAGGCTATATGGCTACACCTTC.

This clonotype has only one observation. The genes are TRBV5-1 and TRBJ1-4; TRBD1 matches at 9 bases. With V trimmed by 0 bases and J by 7 bases, 4 bases remained unmatched. Germline V gene data show CDR1 as SGHRS and CDR2 as YFSETQ. The CDR3 spans 15 residues. CDR3 nucleotides: TGCGCCAGCAGCTTGGACAGGGGGCTGCGTGAAAAACTGTTTTTT. It yields the protein CASSLDRGLREKLFF.

The chain carries TRBV7-2 and TRBJ2-7; 11 positions agree with TRBD2. Trimming took 0 bases from V and 2 from J; bases not matched to a gene: 6. The CDR3 spans 17 residues. Germline loops: CDR1 SGHTA, CDR2 FQGNSA. CDR3 sequence reads: CASSLAALAGDPYEQYF. The CDR3 DNA sequence: TGTGCCAGCAGCTTAGCCGCACTAGCGGGAGACCCCTACGAGCAGTACTTC.

The V call is TRBV25-1, the J call TRBJ1-6; D remains ambiguous. From germline, CDR1 is MGHDK and CDR2 SYGVNS. V was shortened by 2 bases and J by 9 bases, with 20 bases between the two germline ends. The CDR3 is 17 residues long. Here the CDR3 reads CASSEPPQEGLGSPLHF. CDR3 coding DNA: TGTGCCAGCAGTGAACCCCCTCAGGAGGGATTAGGTTCACCCCTCCACTTT.

This chain connects TRBV7-2 to TRBJ2-5; D perhaps matches TRBD2 (5 bases). V lost 1 base and J 2 bases, leaving 11 bases between the germline ends. This CDR3 comprises 15 residues. Germline CDR1 reads SGHTA; CDR2 reads FQGNSA. DNA for the CDR3: TGTGCCAGCAGCTTAGGTTGGCGGAGGCAAGAGACCCAGTACTTC. This gives the protein CASSLGWRRQETQYF.

This clonotype was detected only a few times. This chain links TRBV7-9 with TRBJ1-2; tentative D call: TRBD1 (5 bases). Per the germline V gene, CDR1 is SEHNR and CDR2 is FQNEAQ (reference sequence). Trimming cost V 0 bases and J 1 base, with 9 bases left between them. The CDR3 extends over 15 amino acids. As DNA, the CDR3 is TGTGCCAGCAGCTTAGCTGGGGGAGATAACTATGGCTACACCTTC. Protein product: CASSLAGGDNYGYTF.

This clonotype has a single count. V gene TRBV6-2 or TRBV6-3 combines with J gene TRBJ2-3; D unclear. The CDR3 has 16 amino acids. Germline CDR1 and CDR2: MNHEY and SVGEGT. The V and J ends lost 3 bases and 2 bases respectively, with 15 bases between them. The CDR3 DNA reads TGTGCCAGCAGTTATCGTCCAAATCCAAACACAGATACGCAGTATTTT. The encoded protein is CASSYRPNPNTDTQYF.

The chain uses TRBV28 and TRBJ2-4; TRBD1 might be the D (5 bases). This CDR3 spans 16 amino acids. CDR1 is MDHEN, CDR2 SYDVKM, per germline. Trimming removed 5 bases at V and 1 base at J, with 15 bases between. The CDR3 region has the DNA TGTGCCAGCAGTACGAGGACATACTCCGCCAAAAACATTCAGTACTTC. Amino acid sequence: CASSTRTYSAKNIQYF.

The chain has TRBV6-1 and TRBJ2-3; D perhaps matches TRBD2 (6 bases). V lost 6 bases and J 4 bases, leaving 17 bases between the germline ends. The CDR3 loop spans 15 amino acids. Germline-derived CDR1 and CDR2 are MNHNS and SASEGT. The CDR3 spells CASSSWRVSADTQYF. The CDR3 bases are TGTGCCAGCAGCTCGTGGAGGGTATCGGCAGATACGCAGTATTTT.

This rearrangement joins TRBV20-1 to TRBJ1-1; 9 nucleotides align to TRBD1. V shed 5 bases, J shed 1 base, and the junction held 8 bases outside the gene matches. CDR1 is DFQATT, CDR2 SNEGSKA, per germline (reference sequence). The CDR3 length is 15 residues. CDR3 nucleotide sequence: TGCAGTGCTCAAAATGGACAGGGGCGGAACACTGAAGCTTTCTTT. Protein product: CSAQNGQGRNTEAFF.

This clonotype has just a few counts. The chain couples TRBV6-4 to TRBJ2-2; 11 bases agree with TRBD2. V dropped 2 bases and J dropped 1; count of bases not matched to a gene: 0. From germline, CDR1 is MRHNA and CDR2 SNTAGT. This CDR3 is built from 16 residues. The CDR3 sequence is CASSDGTSGNTGELFF. The DNA of the CDR3 is TGTGCCAGCAGTGACGGGACTAGCGGGAACACCGGGGAGCTGTTTTTT.

V usage is TRBV20-1 and J usage is TRBJ2-1, with a possible D match to TRBD1 (6 bases). V lost 1 base, J lost 0 bases, and 7 bases lay in between. The CDR3 is 14 amino acids. The germline V gene encodes CDR1 DFQATT and CDR2 SNEGSKA (reference sequence). CDR3 region: CSARVGGSYNEQFF. CDR3 nucleotide sequence: TGCAGTGCTAGAGTAGGGGGCTCCTACAATGAGCAGTTCTTC.